A single sample gave rise to the 20 T cell receptor beta chains below, sequenced in a study of blood T cells in healthy people across ages (dated by TCRdb to about 2015). The library relied on 5' RACE. Sequencing instrument: Illumina HiSeq 2500. A second PCR of about 7 to 12 cycles was performed with a sample-barcoded 5' primer and a J-beta primer mix. Starting from the raw public reads, TCRdb applied fastp trimming at Q25, assembled clones with MiXCR and retained in-frame beta chains. Each CDR3 protein gets just one entry, which takes the most common genes and DNA from the rows behind it. This sample holds approximately 810,000 distinct CDR3 sequences; 29% were observed only once. The ten largest clones take up roughly 17% of the sample. Sequenced: blood. Receptor source: a woman older than 75 in good health.

Notes on this clonotype: A much larger clone is a single base away; this may be a read error. The V call is TRBV29-1, the J call TRBJ1-5; D call uncertain. The CDR3 has 14 residues. Germline assignment: CDR1 SQVTM and CDR2 ANQGSEA. CDR3 sequence (DNA): TGCAGCGTTGCACCAGACGAGGCGAATCGGCCCCAGCATTTT. This sequence encodes CSVAPDEANRPQHF.

The CDR3 DNA reads TGTGCCAGTAGCCCCCCCGGGACAGGGGTAAACATTCAGTACTTC. It is translated as CASSPPGTGVNIQYF. The V and J genes are TRBV19 and TRBJ2-4; 10 bases match TRBD1. The V gene end was trimmed by 6 bases and the J gene end by 6 bases; junction bases not matched to a gene: 8. The CDR3 sequence is 15 residues long. Germline CDR1 LNHDA, CDR2 SQIVND (reference sequence).

A note on this clonotype: A junction boundary mismatches the germline segment, possibly from a read error. The chain carries TRBV11-2 and TRBJ2-3; D might be TRBD2 (6 bases). Germline V lookup: CDR1 SGHAT, CDR2 FQNNGV. This CDR3 is built from 16 residues. The CDR3 region has the DNA TGTGCCAGCAGCTTAGTGTCAGGGCCTAGCGCAGATACGCGGTATTTT. As protein: CASSLVSGPSADTRYF.

Comment on this clonotype: A single base separates this from a much larger clone, so it may be a read error. The V and J genes are TRBV4-2 and TRBJ2-3; no definite D call. In germline, CDR1 is LGHNA, CDR2 YNFKEQ. This CDR3 spans 13 amino acids. With 8 bases removed from V and 2 bases from J, the gap between germline ends came to 11 bases. CDR3 coding DNA: TGTGCCAGCGGCGTCGGGTACACAGATACGCAGTATTTT. This translates into CASGVGYTDTQYF.

This clonotype came up many times. The CDR3 nucleotides are TGTGCCAGCAGTTTATACCCCCAGGACTCTGGGGCCAACGTCCTGACTTTC. It codes for CASSLYPQDSGANVLTF. The genes are TRBV28 and TRBJ2-6; D is uncertain. Trimming removed 1 base at V and 0 bases at J, with 10 bases between. CDR1 and CDR2 from the germline V gene are MDHEN and SYDVKM. The CDR3 runs to 17 residues.

The J gene is TRBJ2-6, the V gene TRBV20-1; tentatively, D is TRBD1 (5 bases). CDR1 and CDR2 (germline): DFQATT, SNEGSKA (reference sequence). CDR3 length equals 18 residues. Trimming stripped 0 bases from V and 15 bases from J, with 30 bases between. The CDR3 loop reads CSARDLLADVAGADALTF. For the CDR3, the DNA is TGCAGTGCTAGAGATCTTCTGGCCGACGTGGCTGGGGCCGACGCCCTGACTTTC.

This clonotype was observed a few times. The genes are TRBV4-1 and TRBJ2-1, with 14 bases lining up with TRBD2. The CDR3 spans 16 residues. The V gene's germline CDR1 is MGHRA and CDR2 YSYEKL. V was clipped by 2 bases and J by 9 bases; unmatched bases: 6. This CDR3 reads CASSQLTSGGAGEQFF. CDR3 bases: TGCGCCAGCAGCCAATTGACTAGCGGGGGGGCCGGTGAGCAGTTCTTC.

In its sample, this clonotype was seen many times. The rearrangement joins TRBV24-1 to TRBJ2-3; D ambiguous. V was clipped by 5 bases and J by 4 bases, with 12 bases between them. The CDR3 has 14 residues. CDR1 and CDR2 (germline): KGHDR, SFDVKD. The CDR3 nucleotides read TGTGCCACCAGTGGGACGGGCGCCCCAGATACGCAGTATTTT. This gives the protein CATSGTGAPDTQYF.

This clonotype was seen ten or more times. J is TRBJ1-5 and V is TRBV7-2, with a tentative D call TRBD1 (5 bases). CDR1 is SGHTA and CDR2 is FQGNSA in the germline V gene. Deletions cut 1 base from V and 0 bases from J, with 7 bases between. The CDR3 sequence is 15 residues long. CDR3 nucleotides: TGTGCCAGCAGCTTAGACAGGATTAGCAATCAGCCCCAGCATTTT. This gives the protein CASSLDRISNQPQHF.

This clonotype was seen more than once but under ten times. The rearrangement links TRBV6-1 to TRBJ1-1; 9 nucleotides agree with TRBD1. Germline V gene data show CDR1 as MNHNS and CDR2 as SASEGT. The CDR3 runs 13 residues. The ends lost 10 bases at V and 3 bases at J; junction bases unmatched: 6. CDR3 in amino acids: CATRTGADTEAFF. In nucleotides, the CDR3 is TGTGCCACCAGGACAGGGGCTGACACTGAAGCTTTCTTT.

In regard to this clonotype: This may be a read error, as it is one base from a much larger clone. The chain uses TRBV6-2 or TRBV6-3 and TRBJ2-7; weak D call: TRBD1 (6 bases). Trimming took 2 bases from V and 6 from J, leaving 17 bases between them. Germline CDR1 and CDR2: MNHEY and SVGEGT. The CDR3 runs to 15 residues. CDR3 amino acids: CASSYVGQSRGEQYF. CDR3 nucleotides: TGTGCCAGCAGTTACGTCGGACAGAGTCGGGGCGAGCAGTACTTC.

This clonotype was recorded many times. The chain is built from TRBV12-3 or TRBV12-4 and TRBJ1-1; D not certain. The CDR3 is 14 amino acids. V was cut by 5 bases and J by 1 base, with 11 bases left in between. Here the CDR3 DNA reads TGTGCCAGCAGTCCTCGGAGCGCGAACACTGAAGCTTTCTTT. Translated: CASSPRSANTEAFF.

The V gene is TRBV11-2, the J gene TRBJ2-2; possible D gene TRBD1, 5 bases. The CDR3 runs to 16 residues. V was trimmed by 5 bases and J by 9 bases, leaving 22 bases between them. Germline V gene lookup returns CDR1 SGHAT and CDR2 FQNNGV. DNA of the CDR3: TGTGCCAGCAGCCACCAGACCGGCAGGGAACACCGGGAGCTGTTTTTT. This gives the protein CASSHQTGREHRELFF.

The table lists this clonotype with many counts. The chain combines TRBV7-9 with TRBJ1-2, with a weak D call TRBD1 (6 bases). CDR1 is SEHNR, CDR2 FQNEAQ, per germline (reference sequence). The V end lost 2 bases, the J end lost 8 bases, and 15 bases lay between the germline ends. The CDR3 is 14 residues long. The CDR3 nucleotides are TGTGCCAGCAGCTTATTGGCACAGGGTAGAGGCTACACCTTC. This sequence encodes CASSLLAQGRGYTF.

The genes are TRBV7-2 and TRBJ2-2, with a tentative D call TRBD1 (6 bases). Germline CDR1 is SGHTA and CDR2 is FQGNSA. The CDR3 is 13 amino acids. Trimming shortened V by 5 bases and J by 6 bases, and 10 bases separated the two germline ends. The CDR3 bases are TGTGCCAGCAGCCCCAAGGGGGCCGGGGAGCTGTTTTTT. It yields the protein CASSPKGAGELFF.

The rearrangement joins TRBV20-1 to TRBJ2-5; 8 bases are shared with TRBD2. After removal of 0 bases from V and 2 bases from J, the junction contained 8 bases not matched to a gene. Germline CDR1 reads DFQATT; CDR2 reads SNEGSKA (reference sequence). The CDR3 extends over 16 amino acids. The CDR3 protein is CSAREFGAGAQETQYF. In nucleotides, the CDR3 is TGCAGTGCTAGAGAGTTCGGAGCGGGGGCTCAAGAGACCCAGTACTTC.

The chain couples TRBV12-3 or TRBV12-4 to TRBJ2-7; TRBD2 aligns across 9 bases. The CDR3 sequence is 14 residues long. The V segment lost 7 bases and the J segment 2 bases; nucleotides outside the gene matches: 6. CDR3 protein: CASTESGGPYEQYF. The CDR3 region has the DNA TGTGCCAGCACCGAGAGCGGGGGGCCCTACGAGCAGTACTTC.

This clonotype appeared many times. The chain joins TRBV7-2 to TRBJ1-2; 10 nucleotides agree with TRBD1. Germline V lookup: CDR1 SGHTA, CDR2 FQGNSA. The CDR3 runs to 13 residues. The ends lost 5 bases at V and 8 bases at J; junction bases unmatched: 5. The CDR3 nucleotides read TGTGCCAGCAGCGCGGGACAGGGGACAGGCTACACCTTC. Its protein product is CASSAGQGTGYTF.

The V gene is TRBV27, the J gene TRBJ2-1, with D possibly TRBD2 on 6 matching bases. The DNA end favors TRBJ2-7, so the J call may be wrong. The V gene's germline CDR1 is MNHEY and CDR2 SMNVEV (reference sequence). The CDR3 covers 14 residues. CDR3 amino acids: CASSLQGLVNEQYF. The CDR3 bases are TGTGCCAGCAGTTTGCAGGGACTGGTCAATGAGCAGTACTTC.

A few counts support this clonotype. The V gene is TRBV18, the J gene TRBJ1-1; 7 nucleotides match TRBD1. The CDR3 is made up of 15 amino acids. Trimming at V came to 2 bases and at J to 5 bases, leaving 8 bases not matched to a gene. CDR1 and CDR2 (germline): KGHSH, LQKENI. The CDR3 DNA reads as TGTGCCAGCTCACCAAATGAGGGGGCGAGGACTGAAGCTTTCTTT. Translating it yields CASSPNEGARTEAFF.